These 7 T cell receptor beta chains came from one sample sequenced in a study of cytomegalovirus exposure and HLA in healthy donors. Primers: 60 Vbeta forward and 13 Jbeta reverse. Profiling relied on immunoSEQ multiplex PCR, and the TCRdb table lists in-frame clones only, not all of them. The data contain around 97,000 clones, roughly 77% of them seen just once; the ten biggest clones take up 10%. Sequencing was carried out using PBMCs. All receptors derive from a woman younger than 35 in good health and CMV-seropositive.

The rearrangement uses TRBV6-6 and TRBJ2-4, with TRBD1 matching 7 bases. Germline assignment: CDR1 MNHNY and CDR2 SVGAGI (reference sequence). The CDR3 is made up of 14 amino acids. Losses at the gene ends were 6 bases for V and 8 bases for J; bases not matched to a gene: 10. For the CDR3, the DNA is TGTGCCAGCAGGCTGGGACAGTTAGTGGACATTCAGTACTTC. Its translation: CASRLGQLVDIQYF.

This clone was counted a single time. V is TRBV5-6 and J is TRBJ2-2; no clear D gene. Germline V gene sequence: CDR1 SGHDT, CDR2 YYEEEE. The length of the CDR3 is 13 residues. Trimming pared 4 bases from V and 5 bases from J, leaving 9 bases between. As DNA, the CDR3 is TGTGCCAGCAGCCCGGCAGGAACCGGGGAGCTGTTTTTT. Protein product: CASSPAGTGELFF.

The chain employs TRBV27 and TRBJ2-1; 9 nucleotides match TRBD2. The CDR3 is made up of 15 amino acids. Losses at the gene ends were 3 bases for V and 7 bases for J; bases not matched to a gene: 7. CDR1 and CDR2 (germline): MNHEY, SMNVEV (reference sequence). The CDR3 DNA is TGTGCCAGCAGTTTGAGCGGGGGGTTGAGGAATGAGCAGTTCTTC. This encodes CASSLSGGLRNEQFF.

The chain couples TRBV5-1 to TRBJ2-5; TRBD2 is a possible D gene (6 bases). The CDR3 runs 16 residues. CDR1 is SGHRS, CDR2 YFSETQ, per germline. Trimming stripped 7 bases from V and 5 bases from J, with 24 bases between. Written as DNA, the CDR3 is TGCGCCAGCTCCTATACCTCGGAGGGCCCACAGGAGACCCAGTACTTC. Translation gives CASSYTSEGPQETQYF.

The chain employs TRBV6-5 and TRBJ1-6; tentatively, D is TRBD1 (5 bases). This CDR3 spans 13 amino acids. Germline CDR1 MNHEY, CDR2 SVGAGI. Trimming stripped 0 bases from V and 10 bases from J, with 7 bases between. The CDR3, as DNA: TGTGCCAGCAGTTACTCGCAGGGCTCACCCCTCCACTTT. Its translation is CASSYSQGSPLHF.

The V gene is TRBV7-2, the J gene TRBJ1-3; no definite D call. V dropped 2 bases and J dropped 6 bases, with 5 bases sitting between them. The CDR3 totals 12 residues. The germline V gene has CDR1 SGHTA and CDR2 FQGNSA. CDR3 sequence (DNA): TGTGCCAGCAGCTTACTAGAAAACACCATATATTTT. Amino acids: CASSLLENTIYF.

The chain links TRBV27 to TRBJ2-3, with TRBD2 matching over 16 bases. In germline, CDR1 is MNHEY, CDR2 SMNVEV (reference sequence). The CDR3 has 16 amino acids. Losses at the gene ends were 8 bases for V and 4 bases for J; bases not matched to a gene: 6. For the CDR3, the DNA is TGTGCCAGCCGGGGACTAGCGGGAGGGCTGTCAGATACGCAGTATTTT. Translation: CASRGLAGGLSDTQYF.